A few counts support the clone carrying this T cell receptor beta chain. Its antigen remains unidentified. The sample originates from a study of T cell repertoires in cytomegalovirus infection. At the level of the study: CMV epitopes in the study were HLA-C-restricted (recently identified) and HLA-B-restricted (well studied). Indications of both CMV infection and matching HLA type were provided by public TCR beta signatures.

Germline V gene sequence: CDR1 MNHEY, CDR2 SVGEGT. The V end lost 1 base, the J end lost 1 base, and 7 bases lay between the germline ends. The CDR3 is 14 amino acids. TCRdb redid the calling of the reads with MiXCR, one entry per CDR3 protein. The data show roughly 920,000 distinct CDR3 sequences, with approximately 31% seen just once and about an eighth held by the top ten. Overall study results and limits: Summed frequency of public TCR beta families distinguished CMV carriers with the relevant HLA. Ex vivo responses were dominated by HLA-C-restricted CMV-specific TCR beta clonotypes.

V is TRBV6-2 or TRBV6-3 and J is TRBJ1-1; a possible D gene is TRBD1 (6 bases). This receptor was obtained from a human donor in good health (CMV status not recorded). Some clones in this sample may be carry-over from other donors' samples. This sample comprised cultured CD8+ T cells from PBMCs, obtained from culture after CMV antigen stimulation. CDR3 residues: CASSYFRGNTEAFF. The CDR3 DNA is TGTGCCAGCAGTTACTTCAGGGGGAACACTGAAGCTTTCTTT.